The 2 T cell receptor beta chains below were found in one sample sequenced in a study of human T cells and chemical hapten exposure. Specified time point: pre-sensitization, week 0. The treatment denotes: therapeutic diphenylcyclopropenone sensitization with weekly scalp DPC. TCRdb fed the RACE reads into MiXCR, producing one record per CDR3 protein. The sample includes roughly 40,000 distinct CDR3 sequences, roughly a tenth of them seen just once. Source: whole blood, taken in connection with sensitization to the hapten diphenylcyclopropenone (DPC). Every receptor here comes from a man aged 25 to 40 with alopecia areata. Some clones in this sample may be carry-over from other donors' samples.

The chain has TRBV20-1 and TRBJ1-4; 11 nucleotides match TRBD1. Looked up from germline, CDR1 is DFQATT and CDR2 is SNEGSKA (reference sequence). The CDR3 loop spans 13 amino acids. After removal of 7 bases from V and 10 bases from J, the junction contained 8 bases not matched to a gene. The CDR3 sequence is CSVSGQGVGKLFF. The DNA for the CDR3 is TGCAGTGTCTCGGGACAGGGGGTAGGAAAACTGTTTTTT.

This clonotype has a handful of counts. The chain couples TRBV25-1 to TRBJ2-1; 10 positions match TRBD2. Germline CDR1 reads MGHDK; CDR2 reads SYGVNS. Unmatched junction bases numbered 2, after V lost 8 bases and J lost 4 bases. This CDR3 has 13 amino acids. The CDR3 nucleotides read TGTGCCAGCCGGACTAGCGGTTACAATGAGCAGTTCTTC. It translates to CASRTSGYNEQFF.